Shown below are 32 T cell receptor beta chains from a single sample sequenced in a study of T cell repertoires in cytomegalovirus infection. TCRdb re-analysed the reads in MiXCR, keeping a single row per CDR3 protein. The sample lists 300,000 to 450,000 distinct CDR3 sequences, roughly 20% occurring once. The sequenced material came from PBMCs. The receptors derive from a human donor in good health (CMV status not recorded). Some clones in this sample may be carry-over from other donors' samples.

This clonotype showed up just a few times. The CDR3 DNA is TGTGCCAGCAGCCAAGGAACAGGGCCCTATGGCTACACCTTC. Translating gives CASSQGTGPYGYTF. This chain joins TRBV3-1 and TRBJ1-2; D possibly corresponds to TRBD1 (6 bases). The CDR3 sequence is 14 residues long. The germline CDR1 and CDR2 sequences are LGHDT and YNNKEL (reference sequence). Trimming left V 1 base short and J 4 bases short, with 10 bases between.

This chain links TRBV4-3 with TRBJ2-5, with 13 nucleotides matching TRBD2. Trimming cost V 0 bases and J 5 bases; bases outside gene matches: 6. The CDR3 is made up of 17 amino acids. Germline V gene lookup returns CDR1 LGHNA and CDR2 YSLEER. The CDR3 spells CASSQDWTSGRAETQYF. The CDR3 DNA reads as TGCGCCAGCAGCCAAGATTGGACTAGCGGGAGAGCTGAGACCCAGTACTTC.

Of note for this clonotype: A much larger clone is a single base away; this may be a read error. The chain recombines TRBV7-2 with TRBJ2-4; the D gene is possibly TRBD2 (5 bases). The CDR3 is made up of 14 amino acids. The germline V gene encodes CDR1 SGHTA and CDR2 FQGNSA. The CDR3 DNA sequence: TGTGCCTGCAGCTTCGGAACCCTCGAGGGCATTCAGTACTTC. Residues: CACSFGTLEGIQYF.

This clonotype was recorded at least ten times. This rearrangement joins TRBV6-5 to TRBJ2-1; D is unresolved. Trimming removed 0 bases at V and 3 bases at J, with 3 bases between. The germline CDR1 and CDR2 sequences are MNHEY and SVGAGI. The CDR3 runs 13 residues. CDR3 sequence reads: CASSYSLYNEQFF. The DNA for the CDR3 is TGTGCCAGCAGTTACTCCCTCTACAATGAGCAGTTCTTC.

A few counts support this clonotype. The chain uses TRBV12-3 or TRBV12-4 and TRBJ2-6, with D unclear. Trimming pared 10 bases from V and 3 bases from J, leaving 10 bases between. The CDR3 length is 13 residues. CDR3: CATVKGGANVLTF. The CDR3 DNA is TGTGCCACCGTCAAAGGTGGGGCCAACGTCCTGACTTTC.

Many counts were recorded for this clonotype. This chain links TRBV19 with TRBJ2-2, with D possibly matching TRBD2 (6 bases). The CDR3 runs to 14 residues. Trimming stripped 6 bases from V and 5 bases from J, with 13 bases between. Germline V CDR1 and CDR2: LNHDA, SQIVND (reference sequence). This chain's CDR3 is CASRGGSGTGELFF. As DNA, the CDR3 is TGTGCCAGTAGAGGAGGCAGCGGGACCGGGGAGCTGTTTTTT.

This chain uses TRBV2 with TRBJ2-7; D is possibly TRBD2 (5 bases). With 7 bases removed from V and 0 bases from J, the gap between germline ends came to 13 bases. Germline CDR1 and CDR2: SNHLY and FYNNEI. The CDR3 has 14 residues. In nucleotides, the CDR3 is TGTGCCAGCACCCGAGGACTCGTCTCCTACGAGCAGTACTTC. Its protein product is CASTRGLVSYEQYF.

This clonotype was seen more than once but under ten times. V is TRBV7-2 and J is TRBJ2-3, with TRBD2 matching over 9 bases. The trim removed 4 bases at V and 5 bases at J, leaving 10 bases unmatched. Germline V gives CDR1 SGHTA, CDR2 FQGNSA. CDR3 length: 16 residues. The CDR3 spells CASSSQLAGAGDTQYF. In DNA form, the CDR3 reads TGTGCCAGCAGCTCCCAACTAGCGGGCGCCGGAGATACGCAGTATTTT.

This clonotype showed up many times. The chain is built from TRBV7-2 and TRBJ2-7; D remains ambiguous. Germline assignment: CDR1 SGHTA and CDR2 FQGNSA. The germline V and J ends were trimmed by 2 bases and 3 bases, with 11 bases remaining between them. CDR3 size: 14 residues. In DNA, the CDR3 is TGTGCCAGCAGCTTAAACACGCAGTTCTACGAGCAGTACTTC. Its protein product is CASSLNTQFYEQYF.

This clonotype was counted a few times. The chain employs TRBV5-5 and TRBJ1-1; 7 nucleotides align to TRBD1. This CDR3 is 17 amino acids long. Germline CDR1 reads SGHKS; CDR2 reads YYEKEE (reference sequence). Trimming took 4 bases from V and 1 from J; bases not matched to a gene: 13. DNA of the CDR3: TGTGCCAGCAGCCGAGGAAAGACAGGGAGGACGAACACTGAAGCTTTCTTT. Its protein product is CASSRGKTGRTNTEAFF.

This chain joins TRBV29-1 and TRBJ2-5; no reliable D call. The ends were cut back, 7 bases at V and 4 bases at J, with 19 bases in the middle. This CDR3 comprises 14 residues. Germline values: CDR1 SQVTM, CDR2 ANQGSEA. CDR3 nucleotides: TGCAGCGCGCCTGGACCTCTAGGTGGAGAGACCCAGTACTTC. As protein: CSAPGPLGGETQYF.

This clonotype was observed at least ten times. The chain combines TRBV7-2 with TRBJ1-1; D is uncertain. CDR1 and CDR2 (germline): SGHTA, FQGNSA. The CDR3 loop spans 14 amino acids. Deletions cut 5 bases from V and 1 base from J, with 11 bases between. CDR3 residues: CASSTKPGNTEAFF. The CDR3 DNA follows: TGTGCCAGCAGCACCAAGCCAGGGAACACTGAAGCTTTCTTT.

The rearrangement joins TRBV6-5 to TRBJ1-3; the D gene is possibly TRBD1 (5 bases). CDR3 length: 13 residues. The V gene lost 8 bases and the J gene lost 2 bases, with 10 bases spanning the gap. The germline V gene has CDR1 MNHEY and CDR2 SVGAGI. The CDR3 DNA is TGTGCCAGCTTTGGGGGGGCTGGAAACACCATATATTTT. Translating gives CASFGGAGNTIYF.

This clonotype was picked up a small number of times. J is TRBJ2-1 and V is TRBV7-8; 7 nucleotides align to TRBD2. This CDR3 region has 15 residues. The V gene's germline CDR1 is SGHVS and CDR2 FQNEAQ. After removal of 3 bases from V and 2 bases from J, the junction contained 4 bases not matched to a gene. This chain's CDR3 is CASSFSAGPYNEQFF. For the CDR3, the DNA is TGTGCCAGCAGCTTCTCAGCGGGACCCTACAATGAGCAGTTCTTC. Looking up the rest from reference TRBV7-8 and TRBJ2-1 gives the full variable domain: GAGVSQSPRYKVAKRGQDVALRCDPISGHVSLFWYQQALGQGPEFLTYFQNEAQLDKSGLPSDRFFAERPEGSVSTLKIQRTQQEDSAVYLCASSFSAGPYNEQFFGPGTRLTVL.

Many counts were recorded for this clonotype. This chain uses TRBV7-2 with TRBJ2-5, with TRBD2 matching over 13 bases. Germline-derived CDR1 and CDR2 are SGHTA and FQGNSA. The trim removed 5 bases at V and 7 bases at J, leaving 7 bases unmatched. The CDR3 totals 15 residues. CDR3 coding DNA: TGTGCCAGCAGCCGCAGGACTAGCGGGAGTGGGACCCAGTACTTC. It encodes CASSRRTSGSGTQYF.

V is TRBV7-9 and J is TRBJ1-5, with a tentative D call TRBD1 (6 bases). Germline CDR1 and CDR2: SEHNR and FQNEAQ (reference sequence). The CDR3 runs 15 residues. Trimming left V 4 bases short and J 4 bases short, with 14 bases between. The CDR3 coding sequence is TGTGCCAGCAGCTCCCCGGACAGCTCAAATCAGCCCCAGCATTTT. Translating it yields CASSSPDSSNQPQHF.

This clonotype was observed many times. The chain joins TRBV7-2 to TRBJ2-5; 7 positions match TRBD1. CDR1 and CDR2 (germline): SGHTA, FQGNSA. The V segment lost 2 bases and the J segment 5 bases; nucleotides outside the gene matches: 5. There are 14 residues in the CDR3. Here the CDR3 DNA reads TGTGCCAGCAGCTTACTAGGGGGCGGGGAGACCCAGTACTTC. It specifies CASSLLGGGETQYF.

This clonotype was seen repeatedly, ten times or more. The chain couples TRBV12-3 or TRBV12-4 to TRBJ1-2, with 11 bases fitting TRBD1. This CDR3 is built from 16 residues. Trimming removed 5 bases from V and 5 bases from J; junction bases left unmatched: 10. The CDR3 bases are TGTGCCAGCAGTAAATCCGGGACAGGGGGGCTATATGGCTACACCTTC. Translation: CASSKSGTGGLYGYTF.

This clonotype is a singleton in its sample. This rearrangement joins TRBV3-1 to TRBJ1-2; 8 bases agree with TRBD1. This CDR3 comprises 13 residues. J gave up 8 bases and V 5 bases, and 7 bases lay outside the gene matches. Germline V lookup: CDR1 LGHDT, CDR2 YNNKEL (reference sequence). The CDR3 loop is CASSTRQGPGYTF. The CDR3 nucleotides are TGTGCCAGCAGCACCCGACAGGGGCCAGGCTACACCTTC. Variable domain in full (rest from reference TRBV3-1 and TRBJ1-2): DTAVSQTPKYLVTQMGNDKSIKCEQNLGHDTMYWYKQDSKKFLKIMFSYNNKELIINETVPNRFSPKSPDKAHLNLHINSLELGDSAVYFCASSTRQGPGYTFGSGTRLTVV.

This clonotype was detected only a few times. The chain uses TRBV29-1 and TRBJ2-5; D not resolved. Deletions cut 6 bases from V and 0 bases from J, with 8 bases between. CDR1 is SQVTM, CDR2 ANQGSEA, per germline. The CDR3 has 12 amino acids. CDR3 protein: CSVLGHQETQYF. In nucleotides, the CDR3 is TGCAGCGTCTTGGGCCACCAAGAGACCCAGTACTTC.

There are many counts of this clonotype. J is TRBJ1-2 and V is TRBV7-2; D might be TRBD1 (6 bases). Per the germline V gene, CDR1 is SGHTA and CDR2 is FQGNSA. This CDR3 spans 16 amino acids. The germline V and J ends were trimmed by 1 base and 7 bases, with 19 bases remaining between them. The DNA for the CDR3 is TGTGCCAGCAGCTTAGAATCCGGACAGACTTTGAGTGGCTACACCTTC. Translating gives CASSLESGQTLSGYTF.

This clonotype turned up a few times. The V call is TRBV5-1, the J call TRBJ1-1; unclear D gene. The germline CDR1 and CDR2 sequences are SGHRS and YFSETQ. There are 15 residues in the CDR3. Trimming removed 4 bases at V and 1 base at J, with 14 bases between. This CDR3 is CASSVAYGPNTEAFF. CDR3 DNA sequence: TGCGCCAGCAGCGTCGCTTACGGACCGAACACTGAAGCTTTCTTT.

This clonotype was observed a single time. One base away lies a much larger clone, so this may be a sequencing read error. This chain connects TRBV12-3 or TRBV12-4 to TRBJ1-1, with D tentatively TRBD1 (5 bases). The CDR3 consists of 17 residues. V was pared by 3 bases and J by 8 bases, with 25 bases between. The CDR3 DNA reads as TGTGCCAGCAGTTTGCTCACGGGACTGCGGGGCAGCAGCGAAGCTTTCTTT. Translated: CASSLLTGLRGSSEAFF.

This clonotype was seen many times. The chain employs TRBV7-2 and TRBJ1-5, with D perhaps TRBD1 (6 bases). Trimming removed 1 base at V and 6 bases at J, with 13 bases between. Germline CDR1 reads SGHTA; CDR2 reads FQGNSA. The CDR3 is made up of 15 amino acids. In DNA form, the CDR3 reads TGTGCCAGCAGCTTAGTCTCCCAGGGGCTTCAGCCCCAGCATTTT. Translated: CASSLVSQGLQPQHF.

This chain joins TRBV11-2 and TRBJ2-7; TRBD1 aligns across 7 bases. CDR1 and CDR2 (germline): SGHAT, FQNNGV. After removal of 1 base from V and 2 bases from J, the junction contained 5 bases not matched to a gene. The CDR3 spans 15 residues. The CDR3 loop reads CASSLGAGTAYEQYF. CDR3 nucleotides: TGTGCCAGCAGCTTAGGGGCCGGGACAGCCTACGAGCAGTACTTC.

The rearrangement joins TRBV29-1 to TRBJ2-7; 9 bases are shared with TRBD1. Germline V gives CDR1 SQVTM, CDR2 ANQGSEA. V trimming: 6 bases; J trimming: 0 bases; junction bases outside the gene matches: 6. This CDR3 is 14 amino acids long. The CDR3, as DNA: TGCAGCGTAGGCTCGGGACAGGGCTCCTACGAGCAGTACTTC. Translated, it gives CSVGSGQGSYEQYF.

About this clonotype itself: The junction departs from germline at one end; a sequencing error may be responsible. The chain links TRBV4-1 to TRBJ2-7; TRBD1 aligns across 7 bases. This CDR3 contains 16 residues. Per germline, CDR1 MGHRA and CDR2 YSYEKL. For the CDR3, the DNA is TGTGCCAGCAGCCTCGGGACAGCTAGGGGGTCCTACGAGCAGTACTTC. Residues: CASSLGTARGSYEQYF.

This clonotype appeared many times. The rearrangement links TRBV7-8 to TRBJ2-7; 8 bases are a match to TRBD1. CDR3 length: 17 amino acids. Trimming removed 1 base from V and 2 bases from J; junction bases left unmatched: 10. Germline V gene data show CDR1 as SGHVS and CDR2 as FQNEAQ. CDR3 loop: CASSLGRRDRHTYEQYF. In DNA form, the CDR3 reads TGTGCCAGCAGCTTAGGGAGGCGGGACAGGCATACCTACGAGCAGTACTTC.

This clonotype was found a few times. The rearrangement links TRBV19 to TRBJ2-3; tentative D call: TRBD2 (5 bases). The CDR3 consists of 12 residues. V was cut by 6 bases and J by 14 bases, with 18 bases left in between. Per the germline V gene, CDR1 is LNHDA and CDR2 is SQIVND (reference sequence). CDR3 sequence reads: CASRDAGEVAYF. As DNA, the CDR3 is TGTGCCAGTAGGGACGCGGGCGAGGTTGCGTATTTT.

The chain has TRBV10-3 and TRBJ2-5; D gene unclear. Germline CDR1 reads ENHRY; CDR2 reads SYGVKD. CDR3 length equals 13 residues. Trimming stripped 2 bases from V and 7 bases from J, with 11 bases between. CDR3 nucleotide sequence: TGTGCCATCAGTGAGGAGAGGCCCGGGACCCAGTACTTC. Its protein product is CAISEERPGTQYF.

The rearrangement joins TRBV20-1 to TRBJ2-1, with D perhaps TRBD1 (5 bases). The V and J ends lost 0 bases and 8 bases respectively, with 14 bases between them. Germline V gene lookup returns CDR1 DFQATT and CDR2 SNEGSKA (reference sequence). The CDR3 consists of 14 residues. The CDR3 DNA reads as TGCAGTGCTAGAGATCGGTACAGCAGGGATGAGCAGTTCTTC. Translation: CSARDRYSRDEQFF.

This clonotype was counted many times. The genes are TRBV24-1 and TRBJ2-3; D not resolved. The CDR3 covers 14 residues. Trimming pared 3 bases from V and 6 bases from J, leaving 12 bases between. Germline V gene data show CDR1 as KGHDR and CDR2 as SFDVKD. CDR3 sequence: CATSDHVLRDTQYF. Here the CDR3 DNA reads TGTGCCACCAGTGATCACGTACTCAGGGATACGCAGTATTTT.